Listed here is a single T cell receptor beta chain. Looked up from germline, CDR1 is KGHDR and CDR2 is SFDVKD. This CDR3 comprises 13 residues. V was trimmed by 9 bases and J by 0 bases, leaving 10 bases between them. TCR beta CDR3 regions were amplified from RNA. First-round RT-PCR of the TCR CDR3 relied on the HTBI primer set. MiXCR was run by TCRdb on the multiplex PCR reads, yielding one entry per CDR3 protein. Of hundreds of thousands of distinct CDR3 sequences in the sample, around 15% were seen once. The data were obtained in a study of T cells in Graves' hyperthyroidism and ophthalmopathy. The chain uses TRBV24-1 and TRBJ1-2; D gene ambiguous. This receptor was identified in a woman in her thirties or forties with Graves' ophthalmopathy. The sample was blood. This chain's CDR3 is CATSRDSNYGYTF. CDR3 in DNA: TGTGCCACCTCCCGAGATTCTAACTATGGCTACACCTTC.